This section outlines one T cell receptor (beta chain) sequence together with its context. This sample stems from a study of response to subunit inactivated influenza vaccine. Germline V gives CDR1 SGHTA, CDR2 FQGNSA. J lost 3 bases, V lost 4 bases, and 6 bases had no gene match. There are 15 residues in the CDR3. TCRdb re-called the RT-PCR reads with MiXCR, one entry per CDR3 protein. The sample shows 650,000 or so distinct CDR3 sequences, around 15% of them seen only once. The chain carries TRBV7-2 and TRBJ1-3; 7 bases fit TRBD1. The sequence came from a man aged 50 to 59 who received an inactivated influenza vaccine. The sequences come from PBMCs from blood, collected 14 days before vaccination. The CDR3 DNA reads as TGTGCCAGCAGCTATGACGACAGGGTTGGAAACACCATATATTTT. Its translation: CASSYDDRVGNTIYF.